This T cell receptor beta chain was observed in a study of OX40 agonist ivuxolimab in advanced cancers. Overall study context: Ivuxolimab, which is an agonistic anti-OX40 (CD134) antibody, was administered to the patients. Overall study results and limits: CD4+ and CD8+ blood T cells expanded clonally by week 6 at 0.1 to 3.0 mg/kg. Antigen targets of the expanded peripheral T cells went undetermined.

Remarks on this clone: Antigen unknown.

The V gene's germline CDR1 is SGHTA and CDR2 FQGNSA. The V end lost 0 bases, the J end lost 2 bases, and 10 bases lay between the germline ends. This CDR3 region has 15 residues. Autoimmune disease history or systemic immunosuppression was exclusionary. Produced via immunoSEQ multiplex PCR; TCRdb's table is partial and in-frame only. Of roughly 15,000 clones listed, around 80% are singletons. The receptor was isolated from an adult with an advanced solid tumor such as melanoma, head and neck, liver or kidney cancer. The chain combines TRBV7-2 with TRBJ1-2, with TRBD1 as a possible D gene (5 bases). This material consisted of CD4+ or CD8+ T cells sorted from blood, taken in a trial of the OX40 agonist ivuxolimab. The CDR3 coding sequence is TGTGCCAGCAGCTTAGCTATTGCAGGGAACTATGGCTACACCTTC. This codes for CASSLAIAGNYGYTF. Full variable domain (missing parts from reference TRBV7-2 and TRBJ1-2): GAGVSQSPSNKVTEKGKDVELRCDPISGHTALYWYRQSLGQGLEFLIYFQGNSAPDKSGLPSDRFSAERTGGSVSTLTIQRTQQEDSAVYLCASSLAIAGNYGYTFGSGTRLTVV.